This T cell receptor (beta chain) emerged from a study of Graves' ophthalmopathy and Graves' hyperthyroidism. Investigators amplified TCR beta CDR3 regions from RNA transcripts. HTBI primers primed a first-round RT-PCR, and a second-round multiplex PCR followed. TCRdb reprocessed the multiplex PCR reads via MiXCR and lists one record per CDR3 protein. The sample lists about 400,000 distinct CDR3 sequences; approximately 16% were seen once. This clonotype has at least ten counts. The CDR3 has 15 amino acids. Germline CDR1 reads MGHRA; CDR2 reads YSYEKL. Trimming cost V 0 bases and J 0 bases, with 8 bases left between them. The study enrolled ophthalmopathy donors with moderate-to-severe activity, CAS ≥3, NOSPECS ≥4 and duration under 3 months. Other autoimmune diseases, uncontrolled infections, pregnancy or lactation excluded patients from enrollment.

The rearrangement uses TRBV4-1 and TRBJ1-2, with D unclear. This clonotype was sampled from a woman aged 18-29 years with Graves' ophthalmopathy. Sequenced input: peripheral blood. The CDR3 DNA reads as TGCGCCAGCAGCCAAGATTCGGGAGCTAACTATGGCTACACCTTC. It yields the protein CASSQDSGANYGYTF.